These T cell receptor beta chains were read from a single sample in a study of T cells in Graves' hyperthyroidism and ophthalmopathy. TCRdb itself ran the multiplex PCR reads through MiXCR, one entry per CDR3 protein. The data contain around 570,000 distinct CDR3 sequences, about 20% of them singletons. Source material: blood. The receptors here all came from a man aged 40-49 years with Graves' ophthalmopathy. CDR3s include the opening cysteine and the closing phenylalanine or tryptophan. A D gene is named only where the DNA matches it firmly. Clone size, where shown, is once, few, many, or a class for clones that have expanded.

v_gene	abundance	d_gene	j_gene	CDR3aa	CDR3nt
TRBV15	-	-	TRBJ2-7	CATSRDSFAYEQYF	TGTGCCACCAGCAGGGACAGTTTTGCCTACGAGCAGTACTTC
TRBV6-5	-	TRBD1	TRBJ2-5	CASSYHDREETQYF	TGTGCCAGCAGTTACCATGACAGGGAAGAGACCCAGTACTTC
TRBV27	many	-	TRBJ1-2	CASSPDRRAYGYTF	TGTGCCAGCAGTCCCGACAGGCGAGCTTATGGCTACACCTTC
TRBV5-1	-	TRBD2	TRBJ2-5	CASSLGVGLAGEETQYF	TGCGCCAGCAGCTTGGGCGTGGGACTAGCGGGAGAAGAGACCCAGTACTTC
TRBV3-1	many	-	TRBJ2-7	CASSPRSVTYEQYF	TGTGCCAGCAGCCCCCGATCCGTCACCTACGAGCAGTACTTC
TRBV2	many	TRBD2	TRBJ2-1	CASTTPERGDYNEQFF	TGTGCCAGCACCACCCCGGAGCGGGGGGACTACAATGAGCAGTTCTTC
TRBV28	-	-	TRBJ2-1	CASSLGAVDNEQFF	TGTGCCAGCAGTTTGGGAGCGGTTGACAATGAGCAGTTCTTC
TRBV12-3/TRBV12-4	-	-	TRBJ1-2	CASRRIANYGYTF	TGTGCCAGCAGAAGAATCGCTAACTATGGCTACACCTTC
TRBV9	-	-	TRBJ2-2	CASSVDLLDGELFF	TGTGCCAGCAGCGTAGATCTCCTGGACGGGGAGCTGTTTTTT
TRBV12-3/TRBV12-4	many	-	TRBJ2-7	CASSLKSRTAEQYF	TGTGCCAGCAGTTTAAAGTCCCGGACAGCCGAGCAGTACTTC
TRBV6-2/TRBV6-3	-	-	TRBJ1-1	CASSFLLVGDYEAFF	TGTGCCAGCAGTTTTCTCCTCGTAGGGGACTACGAAGCTTTCTTT
TRBV19	few	TRBD2	TRBJ2-1	CASSPRGGRFNNEQFF	TGTGCCAGTAGCCCCCGGGGGGGCCGGTTTAACAATGAGCAGTTCTTC
TRBV5-1	many	TRBD2	TRBJ2-2	CASSFASGGVNTGELFF	TGCGCCAGCAGCTTCGCTAGCGGGGGGGTGAACACCGGGGAGCTGTTTTTT
TRBV18	many	-	TRBJ1-1	CAGHQSQNTEAFF	TGTGCCGGCCACCAATCCCAGAACACTGAAGCTTTCTTT
TRBV15	-	-	TRBJ2-5	CATSSPPGERGETQYF	TGTGCCACCAGCTCCCCGCCGGGGGAGAGGGGAGAGACCCAGTACTTC
TRBV27	-	-	TRBJ2-2	CASRSGLNTGELFF	TGTGCCAGTCGGAGCGGTCTTAACACCGGGGAGCTGTTTTTT
TRBV24-1	-	TRBD2	TRBJ2-1	CATSDPKAGGGYNEQFF	TGTGCCACCAGTGATCCCAAAGCGGGAGGAGGGTACAATGAGCAGTTCTTC
TRBV28	many	-	TRBJ1-2	CASSSSPYGYTF	TGTGCCAGCAGTTCAAGTCCTTATGGCTACACCTTC
TRBV28	-	-	TRBJ2-7	CASSSTHRSSYEQYF	TGTGCCAGCAGTTCAACGCATAGGAGCTCCTACGAGCAGTACTTC
TRBV20-1	many	-	TRBJ2-1	CSASHEQFF	TGCAGTGCTAGCCATGAGCAGTTCTTC
TRBV27	-	-	TRBJ2-7	CASSLDPERGEQYF	TGTGCCAGCAGTTTAGACCCCGAACGAGGGGAGCAGTACTTC
TRBV29-1	few	-	TRBJ2-1	CSVEGNRNEQFF	TGCAGCGTTGAGGGGAATCGGAATGAGCAGTTCTTC
TRBV28	few	-	TRBJ1-2	CASSLAIATGYTF	TGTGCCAGCAGTTTAGCCATCGCGACTGGGTACACCTTC
TRBV6-1	many	-	TRBJ2-7	CASSEGFIAYEQYF	TGTGCCAGCAGCGAAGGGTTCATAGCCTACGAGCAGTACTTC
TRBV7-7	-	TRBD2	TRBJ2-5	CASSRGLAGTETQYF	TGTGCTAGCAGCCGTGGACTAGCGGGAACAGAGACCCAGTACTTC
TRBV7-2	many	TRBD2	TRBJ2-3	CASSIGTSGWKDTQYF	TGTGCCAGCAGCATCGGGACTAGCGGGTGGAAAGATACGCAGTATTTT
TRBV28	many	TRBD2	TRBJ2-7	CASSASGRMYEQYF	TGTGCCAGCAGTGCTAGCGGGAGGATGTACGAGCAGTACTTC
TRBV6-5	-	-	TRBJ2-7	CASSYGVQTSYEQYF	TGTGCCAGCAGTTATGGGGTCCAAACTAGCTACGAGCAGTACTTC
TRBV29-1	few	-	TRBJ2-1	CSVEGNEQFF	TGCAGCGTTGAAGGCAATGAGCAGTTCTTC
TRBV7-9	few	-	TRBJ2-3	CASSSLDEFNTQYF	TGTGCCAGCAGCTCCCTCGATGAGTTCAACACGCAGTATTTT
TRBV5-1	many	-	TRBJ2-3	CASSLEGSTDTQYF	TGCGCCAGCAGCTTGGAGGGGAGCACAGATACGCAGTATTTT
TRBV6-2/TRBV6-3	-	TRBD2	TRBJ2-1	CASSYGGGAKNEQFF	TGTGCCAGCAGTTACGGCGGGGGGGCCAAAAATGAGCAGTTCTTC
TRBV13	-	TRBD2	TRBJ2-7	CASSLERRGTQTYEQYF	TGTGCCAGCAGCTTAGAAAGGCGGGGGACTCAGACCTACGAGCAGTACTTC
TRBV5-1	many	-	TRBJ2-1	CASSLLGDPYNEQFF	TGCGCCAGCAGCTTACTGGGGGATCCCTACAATGAGCAGTTCTTC
TRBV7-9	-	-	TRBJ2-3	CASSSSSSTDTQYF	TGTGCCAGCAGCTCTAGCTCTAGCACAGATACGCAGTATTTT